These 12 T cell receptor beta chains came from one sample sequenced in a study of radiotherapy plus CTLA-4 blockade in lung cancer. The assay was immunoSEQ multiplex PCR, and TCRdb's table has in-frame clones only and misses some. The sample has about 97,000 clones, around 79% seen once; the top ten hold about 3%. The specimen comprised peripheral blood, sampled from a patient treated with radiotherapy plus ipilimumab. The source is a human donor with non-small cell lung cancer who had a partial response to radiotherapy plus ipilimumab. Some clones in this sample may be carry-over from other donors' samples.

The rearrangement uses TRBV27 and TRBJ2-7; D unresolved. Germline V gene lookup returns CDR1 MNHEY and CDR2 SMNVEV (reference sequence). V shed 6 bases and J shed 1 base, with 13 bases lying between them. This CDR3 is built from 14 residues. The CDR3 protein is CASRSTAVSYEQYF. CDR3 sequence (DNA): TGTGCCAGCAGATCAACAGCCGTTTCCTACGAGCAGTACTTC.

V is TRBV7-8 and J is TRBJ2-1; 10 nucleotides align to TRBD2. The germline gives CDR1 SGHVS, CDR2 FQNEAQ. J was trimmed by 5 bases and V by 6 bases; bases with no gene match: 7. The CDR3 totals 15 residues. In nucleotides, the CDR3 is TGTGCCAGCAGTCCGAGCGGGGGGGCCCACAATGAGCAGTTCTTC. It codes for CASSPSGGAHNEQFF.

This clone was found once. V gene TRBV11-3 combines with J gene TRBJ2-5; the match to TRBD1 covers 7 bases. The V gene end was trimmed by 2 bases and the J gene end by 5 bases; junction bases not matched to a gene: 8. The CDR3 length is 15 residues. Per the germline V gene, CDR1 is SGHNT and CDR2 is YENEEA. The CDR3: CASSLLDRELETQYF. CDR3 nucleotide sequence: TGTGCCAGCAGCTTATTAGACAGGGAGTTGGAGACCCAGTACTTC.

The chain joins TRBV19 to TRBJ1-2; D is unclear. The ends were cut back, 4 bases at V and 6 bases at J, with 15 bases in the middle. In germline, CDR1 is LNHDA, CDR2 SQIVND (reference sequence). The CDR3 contains 14 residues. The CDR3 is CASSNRLQRDGYTF. The CDR3 DNA is TGTGCCAGTAGTAATCGGTTACAGAGGGATGGCTACACCTTC.

The J gene is TRBJ1-5, the V gene TRBV15; D is unresolved. Trimming left V 0 bases short and J 0 bases short, with 9 bases between. From germline, CDR1 is LNHNV and CDR2 YYDKDF (reference sequence). The CDR3 has 16 amino acids. The CDR3 protein is CATSREAPDSNQPQHF. Here the CDR3 DNA reads TGTGCCACCAGCAGAGAGGCCCCCGATAGCAATCAGCCCCAGCATTTT. Full variable domain (remainder filled in from reference TRBV15 and TRBJ1-5): DAMVIQNPRYQVTQFGKPVTLSCSQTLNHNVMYWYQQKSSQAPKLLFHYYDKDFNNEADTPDNFQSRRPNTSFCFLDIRSPGLGDTAMYLCATSREAPDSNQPQHFGDGTRLSIL.

This clone was detected once. V and J are TRBV9 and TRBJ2-4; TRBD2 agrees at 9 bases. V dropped 4 bases and J dropped 9; count of bases not matched to a gene: 14. The CDR3 spans 16 residues. Germline V gives CDR1 SGDLS, CDR2 YYNGEE. In DNA form, the CDR3 reads TGTGCCAGCAGCCCATTAGAGTTTAGAGCGGGGGGCATTCAGTACTTC. Its protein is CASSPLEFRAGGIQYF.

Note on this clone: The sample holds other DNA sequences that translate to the same CDR3. The chain links TRBV7-2 to TRBJ2-3, with 9 bases identical to TRBD2. Germline CDR1 SGHTA, CDR2 FQGNSA. The CDR3 spans 18 residues. Germline trimming cut 0 bases from V and 6 bases from J; bases unmatched to any gene: 13. This chain's CDR3 is CASSLAIMASGARDTQYF. CDR3 DNA sequence: TGTGCCAGCAGCTTAGCGATCATGGCTAGCGGGGCAAGGGATACGCAGTATTTT.

This clone appeared a few times. The rearrangement joins TRBV28 to TRBJ2-3; 8 bases fit TRBD1. The CDR3 extends over 15 amino acids. V lost 8 bases and J lost 0; bases outside the gene matches: 7. Germline CDR1 and CDR2: MDHEN and SYDVKM. The CDR3: CASQARGRSTDTQYF. CDR3 sequence (DNA): TGTGCCAGCCAAGCCAGGGGGCGAAGCACAGATACGCAGTATTTT.

The chain employs TRBV18 and TRBJ2-1; 10 bases are shared with TRBD2. The CDR3 has 16 residues. The junction had 5 bases not matched to a gene; V was cut back by 1 base and J by 5 bases. In germline, CDR1 is KGHSH, CDR2 LQKENI. CDR3 sequence reads: CASSPLLAGVDNEQFF. Written as DNA, the CDR3 is TGTGCCAGCTCACCACTTCTAGCGGGAGTTGACAATGAGCAGTTCTTC.

J is TRBJ1-1 and V is TRBV11-3; D is ambiguous. Germline assignment: CDR1 SGHNT and CDR2 YENEEA. The V end was cut by 3 bases, the J end by 1 base, with 6 bases between. CDR3 length: 13 amino acids. The CDR3 DNA sequence: TGTGCCAGCAGCTTCCAGGAGAACACTGAAGCTTTCTTT. This encodes CASSFQENTEAFF.

The CDR3 DNA sequence: TGTGCCTGGAGTGAGCCGGGACAGGGAACGCGCTCTGGAAACACCATATATTTT. It yields the protein CAWSEPGQGTRSGNTIYF. The V and J genes are TRBV30 and TRBJ1-3, with TRBD1 matching 9 bases. This CDR3 comprises 18 residues. Germline V gene data show CDR1 as GTSNPN and CDR2 as SVGIG (reference sequence). V lost 1 base to trimming and J lost 0 bases; unmatched junction nucleotides: 10.

This clone was counted a few times. The CDR3 nucleotides are TGTGCCAGCAGCCAAGAAGGTACAGAATCAGATACGCAGTATTTT. This gives the protein CASSQEGTESDTQYF. The chain couples TRBV4-2 to TRBJ2-3; D is undetermined. V lost 0 bases and J 4 bases, leaving 11 bases between the germline ends. The CDR3 extends over 15 amino acids. The germline V gene encodes CDR1 LGHNA and CDR2 YNFKEQ.